This T cell receptor beta chain stems from a study of regulatory T cells in long-lasting Graves disease (dated by TCRdb to 2020 to 2022). Turning to the overall study: Persistent Graves' disease was defined as persistently positive TSH receptor autoantibodies together with antithyroid drug treatment for over 5 years. TCR sequencing covered about 13 persistent and approximately 20 newly diagnosed Graves' disease patients, some 33 samples in total. Peripheral blood TCR sequencing and RNA sequencing compared persistent Graves' disease patients with newly diagnosed Graves' disease patients. The study was registered as a clinical trial and conducted in China. Antithyroid drugs had been taken for about 10.3 years on average by persistent Graves' disease patients in the clinical cohort. What the study reported, not specific to this receptor: TRBV28, TRBJ1-2 and TRBJ2-5 were preferentially used in persistent disease, while TRBV20-1 and TRBJ2-1 were favored in newly diagnosed disease. Persistent Graves' disease patients showed lower TCR Shannon entropy and fewer highly expanded clones than newly diagnosed patients, suggesting clonal expansion. As a limitation, the authors acknowledged that the small sample size may reduce accuracy. Only the TCR beta chain was sequenced and analyzed. Only peripheral blood was studied, because thyroid tissue, the primary lesion, was inaccessible. A larger number of public clonotypes was shared among persistent patients (around 2,500) than among newly diagnosed patients (approximately 1,000).

V is reduced by 0 bases and J by 7 bases, leaving a spacing of 7 bases between them. CDR1 LGHDT and CDR2 YNNKEL were looked up in the germline V gene (reference sequence). The CDR3 measures 13 amino acids from cysteine to phenylalanine. Only the CDR3 region is kept as DNA, spanning 39 bases read in frame from base 1. The time point tag for this specimen amounts to: persistent/refractory GD, antithyroid drugs over 5 years with positive TRAb. RNA was extracted from PBMCs in TRIzol for both TCR sequencing and RNA sequencing. The diagnosis of Graves' disease followed American Thyroid Association guidelines. The patients came from an endocrinology department in Xi'an, China. Each patient gave 9 to 10 milliliters of peripheral blood, collected in an EDTA anticoagulant tube. PBMCs were isolated by Ficoll Paque Plus density gradient separation without further T cell sorting. An Agilent 2100 Bioanalyzer and agarose gel were used to check RNA quality, while a NanoDrop 2000 measured RNA concentration.

The library was built by means of multiplex PCR. TCRdb records Illumina HiSeq 4000 as the sequencer. iRepertoire HTBI primers and Arm-PCR amplification of CDR3 regions were used to construct TCR beta libraries. Gel purification was performed on PCR products prior to sequencing. The authors' pipeline ran thus. Gene usage analysis of CDR3 amino acid clonotypes used the approximately 62 TRBV and 14 to 15 TRBJ segments found across samples. Filtered high-quality paired reads were merged into contigs using COPE and FqMerger. BLAST was used to align contigs to IMGT TRBV, TRBD and TRBJ reference genes, with CDR3 defined following IMGT. Any clonotype with a frequency above 0.1% was classified as a highly expanded clone. Repertoire diversity was measured by Shannon entropy, and V-J evenness by the Gini coefficient. A clonotype was considered public if more than one individual shared it. Through fastp at Q25 and MiXCR, TCRdb rebuilt clones from the public reads, retaining in-frame beta chains. One record per CDR3 amino acid sequence lists the most common genes and DNA. None of the V and J calls come from the authors' own analysis; TCRdb made them. This sample has roughly 470,000 distinct CDR3 sequences in its table, and under 25% of those were observed once. Over 7.5% of the sample belongs to the ten largest clones.

This clonotype has only a few counts. Its antigen is unknown. Base qualities are missing; no much larger clone stands one base away. This TCR was sampled from a female donor with Graves disease. Rearrangement joined TRBV3-1 to TRBJ1-5, with no D gene named confidently. The specimen comprised peripheral blood mononuclear cells (PBMCs), sampled when the disease was refractory, from a patient treated with antithyroid drugs. The DNA reads as follows: TGTGCCAGCAGCCAAGAGGGAGGCCAGCCCCAGCATTTT. Its translation reads: CASSQEGGQPQHF.